This paragraph reports one T cell receptor beta chain. This record comes from a study of blood T cell repertoires in COVID-19. The overall study: Spain, Italy and the United States supplied samples that represented acute and convalescent COVID-19.

Repertoires were generated with immunoSEQ multiplex PCR, while TCRdb's copy carries only in-frame clones and drops some. This table holds over 250,000 clones, approximately 90% found once. Between the trimmed V and J ends, which lost 10 bases and 0 bases, there was a span of 15 bases. CDR1 and CDR2 (germline): LNHDA, SQIVND (reference sequence). CDR3 length: 14 amino acids. The Seattle patients joined while their infection was active and were tracked longitudinally afterward. The sequencing sample was made of peripheral blood. This chain joins TRBV19 and TRBJ1-1, with D unresolved. This TCR derives from a woman aged 30 to 39 with COVID-19, enrolled during active disease. Written as DNA, the CDR3 is TGTGCCACCCAGAGGACTGCGATGAACACTGAAGCTTTCTTT. Encoded protein: CATQRTAMNTEAFF. The full variable domain, rest sourced from reference TRBV19 and TRBJ1-1, is DGGITQSPKYLFRKEGQNVTLSCEQNLNHDAMYWYRQDPGQGLRLIYYSQIVNDFQKGDIAEGYSVSREKKESFPLTVTSAQKNPTAFYLCATQRTAMNTEAFFGQGTRLTVV.